This is a list of T cell receptor beta chains from one sample in a study of blood T cell repertoires in COVID-19. Repertoires were generated with immunoSEQ multiplex PCR, while TCRdb's copy carries only in-frame clones and drops some. The repertoire consists of roughly 200,000 clones, with roughly 85% occurring once and the leading ten covering approximately 19%. The sequencing input was PBMCs or T cells enriched from blood (not recorded which). The receptors derive from a man between 40 and 49 years old who had recovered from COVID-19. CDR3s include the opening cysteine and the closing phenylalanine or tryptophan. D genes are given only for firm matches. Size is omitted from some rows. Given values are once, few, many or a class for expanded clones.

TRBJ1-4 | TRBV18 | . | . | TGTGCCAGCTCACCACAACTGGAGAATGAAAAACTGTTTTTT | CASSPQLENEKLFF
TRBJ2-7 | TRBV7-2 | . | . | TGTGCCAGCAGCTTAGGTACCGGGTACGAGCAGTACTTC | CASSLGTGYEQYF
TRBJ1-6 | TRBV27 | . | . | TGTGCCAGCAGTACCCCCGGGGGGGAGGGGTATAATTCACCCCTCCACTTT | CASSTPGGEGYNSPLHF
TRBJ2-1 | TRBV29-1 | . | . | TGCAGCGTTGAGGGACTGGGAAATGAGCAGTTCTTC | CSVEGLGNEQFF
TRBJ1-1 | TRBV6-4 | many | . | TGTGCCAGCAGCGCTACAGAAGCATCCTGGGACACTGAAGCTTTCTTT | CASSATEASWDTEAFF
TRBJ2-3 | TRBV6-4 | . | . | TGTGCCAGCAGTGACTCGCCAGGCTCCACAGATACGCAGTATTTT | CASSDSPGSTDTQYF
TRBJ2-1 | TRBV4-3 | . | TRBD2 | TGCGCCAGCAGCCAAGCTGGACTAGGAGAGCAGTTCTTC | CASSQAGLGEQFF
TRBJ1-2 | TRBV28 | . | TRBD1 | TGTGCCAGCAGTTTAGACAGGGTCTATGGCTACACCTTC | CASSLDRVYGYTF
TRBJ1-2 | TRBV24-1 | few | TRBD1 | TGTGCCACCAGTGATTTTATTCCCGGGACAGGGAGCCACGGCTACACCTTC | CATSDFIPGTGSHGYTF
TRBJ1-5 | TRBV7-8 | . | TRBD1 | TGTGCCAGCAGGTACGGAATACAGGGGAATCAGCCCCAGCATTTT | CASRYGIQGNQPQHF
TRBJ1-4 | TRBV6-5 | . | TRBD1 | TGTGCCAGCAGTTTAGGGACAGGCAATGAAAAACTGTTTTTT | CASSLGTGNEKLFF
TRBJ1-4 | TRBV5-1 | . | . | TGCGCCAGCAGCACGGCAGGGAGGTGGGATGAAAAACTGTTTTTT | CASSTAGRWDEKLFF
TRBJ2-1 | TRBV5-1 | . | TRBD2 | TGCGCCAGCAGCGATTCTAGCGGCGCCCACAATGAGCAGTTCTTC | CASSDSSGAHNEQFF
TRBJ2-5 | TRBV20-1 | . | TRBD2 | TGCAGTGCTAGTGAGGATGGTCTAGCGGGAGAGGCCCAAGAGACCCAGTACTTC | CSASEDGLAGEAQETQYF
TRBJ2-1 | TRBV5-6 | . | TRBD2 | TGTGCCAGCAGTCATAGCGGGAGGGGGACTGTGAATGAGCAGTTCTTC | CASSHSGRGTVNEQFF
TRBJ1-4 | TRBV30 | . | . | TGTGCCTGGAGTGTGACACCAAATGAAAAACTGTTTTTT | CAWSVTPNEKLFF